The entry below describes one TCR beta chain. Antigen: not known. CDR3 length: 16 residues. Trimming took 0 bases from V and 3 from J; bases not matched to a gene: 10. CDR1 DFQATT and CDR2 SNEGSKA come from the germline V gene (reference sequence). Patients between 18 and 65 years old had hyperthyroidism, newly diagnosed and lasting under 2 months. Diagnoses rested on clinical symptoms, serum thyroxine and TRAb, thyroid ultrasound and orbital computed tomography. 9.5 to 10 ml fresh peripheral blood yielded the PBMCs. This sample was taken from a study of T cells in Graves' hyperthyroidism and ophthalmopathy. Template material for amplifying TCR beta CDR3 regions consisted of RNA transcripts. The TCR CDR3 was amplified in a first-round RT-PCR using the HTBI primer set. MiXCR was run by TCRdb on the multiplex PCR reads, yielding one entry per CDR3 protein. Among around 97,000 distinct CDR3 sequences listed, roughly 50% were seen once.

Whole-study findings and limits: Most expanded thyroid clonotypes above 0.001 recurred in blood.

Specimen: blood. The TCR originated in a man between 35 and 55 years old with Graves' hyperthyroidism. The rearrangement uses TRBV20-1 and TRBJ1-2; 7 nucleotides align to TRBD1. CDR3 sequence: CSARDRLGRGYYGYTF. The CDR3, as DNA: TGCAGTGCTAGAGATAGGTTGGGCAGGGGGTACTATGGCTACACCTTC.